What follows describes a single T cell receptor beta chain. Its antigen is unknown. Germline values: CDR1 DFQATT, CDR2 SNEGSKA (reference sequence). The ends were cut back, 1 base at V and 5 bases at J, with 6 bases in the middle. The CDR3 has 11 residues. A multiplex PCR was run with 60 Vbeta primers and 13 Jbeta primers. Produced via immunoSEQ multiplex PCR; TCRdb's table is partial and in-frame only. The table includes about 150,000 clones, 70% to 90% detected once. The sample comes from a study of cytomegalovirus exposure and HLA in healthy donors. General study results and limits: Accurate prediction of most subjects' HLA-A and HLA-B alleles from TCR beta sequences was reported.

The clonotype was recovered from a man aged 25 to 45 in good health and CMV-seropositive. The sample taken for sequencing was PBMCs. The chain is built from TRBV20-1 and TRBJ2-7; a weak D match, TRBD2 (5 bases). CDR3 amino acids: CSARVGDEQYF. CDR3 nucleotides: TGCAGTGCTAGAGTCGGGGACGAGCAGTACTTC.